The 15 T cell receptor beta chains in this list originate from one sample, sequenced in a study of chemoradiotherapy in HPV16-positive cancers. Only in-frame clones appear in the TCRdb table, and some are missing; sequencing was by immunoSEQ multiplex PCR. The sample records more than 20,000 clones, about 90% being singletons. Specimen: blood, collected from a patient who underwent chemoradiotherapy. All receptors derive from a human donor with HPV-associated anogenital cancer.

The chain has TRBV4-3 and TRBJ2-3; D uncertain. CDR1 and CDR2 (germline): LGHNA, YSLEER. CDR3 length: 15 residues. V lost 1 base and J lost 1, with 9 bases in between. Here the CDR3 reads CASSQGSAGTDTQYF. The CDR3 DNA is TGCGCCAGCAGCCAAGGCTCTGCGGGCACAGATACGCAGTATTTT.

This sequence joins TRBV15 and TRBJ1-3; no definite D call. The germline V gene encodes CDR1 LNHNV and CDR2 YYDKDF (reference sequence). V dropped 2 bases and J dropped 6 bases, with 14 bases sitting between them. This CDR3 contains 15 residues. CDR3 coding DNA: TGTGCCACCAGCAGATCCTCAGAAGCCCCAAACACCATATATTTT. Protein sequence: CATSRSSEAPNTIYF.

V usage is TRBV7-6 and J usage is TRBJ2-5, with 7 positions matching TRBD1. The CDR3 spans 14 residues. J lost 1 base, V lost 10 bases, and 9 bases had no gene match. Germline loops: CDR1 SGHVS, CDR2 FNYEAQ. CDR3 sequence reads: CAIPQGSGQETQYF. CDR3 bases: TGTGCCATCCCACAGGGGTCGGGCCAAGAGACCCAGTACTTC.

The DNA of the CDR3 is TGTGCCAGCAGCTTGAAAGCGGGGGGGCGGGAGCAGTACTTC. Protein product: CASSLKAGGREQYF. This chain connects TRBV7-2 to TRBJ2-7, with TRBD2 identical over 10 bases. V lost 3 bases to trimming and J lost 7 bases; unmatched junction nucleotides: 6. Germline V gene lookup returns CDR1 SGHTA and CDR2 FQGNSA. The CDR3 totals 14 residues.

The chain has TRBV7-2 and TRBJ2-2; 9 bases map to TRBD1. The germline gives CDR1 SGHTA, CDR2 FQGNSA. Losses at the gene ends were 6 bases for V and 2 bases for J; bases not matched to a gene: 7. The CDR3 is 16 amino acids. As DNA, the CDR3 is TGTGCCAGCAGTCAACCGGGACAGGGCAACACCGGGGAGCTGTTTTTT. It yields the protein CASSQPGQGNTGELFF.

The rearrangement uses TRBV5-1 and TRBJ2-5; 9 bases map to TRBD2. This CDR3 contains 15 residues. V was clipped by 7 bases and J by 2 bases; unmatched bases: 9. Looked up from germline, CDR1 is SGHRS and CDR2 is YFSETQ. CDR3 loop: CASRRGGRVQETQYF. The CDR3 DNA reads as TGCGCCAGCCGCCGGGGCGGGAGGGTACAAGAGACCCAGTACTTC.

V and J are TRBV6-5 and TRBJ2-7; 8 nucleotides align to TRBD1. Germline values: CDR1 MNHEY, CDR2 SVGAGI. This CDR3 is 14 amino acids long. The V and J ends lost 6 bases and 3 bases, in that order; junction bases with no gene match: 7. CDR3 DNA: TGTGCCAGCAGGTACAGGGGGTCCCTCTACGAGCAGTACTTC. This gives the protein CASRYRGSLYEQYF.

This chain connects TRBV7-2 to TRBJ2-2; D might be TRBD2 (5 bases). Germline loops: CDR1 SGHTA, CDR2 FQGNSA. The CDR3 extends over 16 amino acids. The germline V and J ends were trimmed by 3 bases and 0 bases, with 11 bases remaining between them. The chain's CDR3 is CASSFGRGSNTGELFF. In DNA, the CDR3 is TGTGCCAGCAGCTTCGGACGGGGATCGAACACCGGGGAGCTGTTTTTT.

The chain is built from TRBV15 and TRBJ1-1, with D perhaps TRBD1 (5 bases). The V end was cut by 0 bases, the J end by 4 bases, with 9 bases between. This CDR3 has 14 amino acids. CDR1 LNHNV and CDR2 YYDKDF come from the germline V gene (reference sequence). CDR3 nucleotide sequence: TGTGCCACCAGCAGAGATCCAGGGATCACTGAAGCTTTCTTT. Amino acid sequence: CATSRDPGITEAFF. Combining the CDR3 with reference TRBV15 and TRBJ1-1 gives the whole variable domain DAMVIQNPRYQVTQFGKPVTLSCSQTLNHNVMYWYQQKSSQAPKLLFHYYDKDFNNEADTPDNFQSRRPNTSFCFLDIRSPGLGDTAMYLCATSRDPGITEAFFGQGTRLTVV.

Here the CDR3 reads CASSQDLKQGGYEQYF. The DNA for the CDR3 is TGCGCCAGCAGCCAAGATCTGAAACAGGGGGGCTACGAGCAGTACTTC. The rearrangement links TRBV4-3 to TRBJ2-7; 8 bases line up with TRBD1. The CDR3 has 16 residues. Per germline, CDR1 LGHNA and CDR2 YSLEER. Trimming cost V 0 bases and J 3 bases; bases outside gene matches: 7.

The chain has TRBV11-2 and TRBJ2-1; TRBD1 matches 9 bases. CDR3 length equals 17 residues. The germline V gene has CDR1 SGHAT and CDR2 FQNNGV. V lost 0 bases to trimming and J lost 6 bases; unmatched junction nucleotides: 9. The CDR3 DNA is TGTGCCAGCAGCTTAGAGGGCCGGGACAGGGTAATCAATGAGCAGTTCTTC. Translation gives CASSLEGRDRVINEQFF.

The V gene is TRBV7-7, the J gene TRBJ2-3; D may be TRBD1 or TRBD2 (5 bases each). V lost 4 bases and J 8 bases, leaving 13 bases between the germline ends. The V gene's germline CDR1 is SSHAT and CDR2 FNYEAQ (reference sequence). The CDR3 has 13 amino acids. The CDR3 loop reads CASSWGPGGTQYF. In DNA, the CDR3 is TGTGCCAGCAGCTGGGGACCCGGAGGTACGCAGTATTTT.

The J gene is TRBJ1-2, the V gene TRBV12-5; no definite D call. The CDR3 totals 13 residues. The V end was cut by 6 bases, the J end by 8 bases, with 16 bases between. Germline CDR1 LGHNT, CDR2 FRNRAP. CDR3 loop: CASGPRISGGYTF. The CDR3 nucleotides are TGTGCTAGTGGCCCTCGGATATCGGGGGGCTACACCTTC.

The chain uses TRBV11-1 and TRBJ2-1; TRBD2 is a possible D gene (6 bases). V lost 2 bases, J lost 0 bases, and 14 bases lay in between. Germline V gene data show CDR1 as SGHAT and CDR2 as FQDESV (reference sequence). The CDR3 has 17 amino acids. Here the CDR3 reads CASSLSASDFSYNEQFF. The CDR3 DNA reads as TGTGCCAGCAGCTTATCGGCTAGCGACTTCTCCTACAATGAGCAGTTCTTC. The full variable domain, its missing parts supplied by reference TRBV11-1 and TRBJ2-1, is EAEVAQSPRYKITEKSQAVAFWCDPISGHATLYWYRQILGQGPELLVQFQDESVVDDSQLPKDRFSAERLKGVDSTLKIQPAELGDSAMYLCASSLSASDFSYNEQFFGPGTRLTVL.

The chain couples TRBV2 to TRBJ1-5, with a possible D match to TRBD1 (6 bases). CDR3 length: 13 residues. Trimming cost V 10 bases and J 3 bases, with 13 bases left between them. Germline V gene lookup returns CDR1 SNHLY and CDR2 FYNNEI. The CDR3: CATSDSHNQPQHF. The DNA of the CDR3 is TGTGCCACTTCGGACAGCCACAATCAGCCCCAGCATTTT.